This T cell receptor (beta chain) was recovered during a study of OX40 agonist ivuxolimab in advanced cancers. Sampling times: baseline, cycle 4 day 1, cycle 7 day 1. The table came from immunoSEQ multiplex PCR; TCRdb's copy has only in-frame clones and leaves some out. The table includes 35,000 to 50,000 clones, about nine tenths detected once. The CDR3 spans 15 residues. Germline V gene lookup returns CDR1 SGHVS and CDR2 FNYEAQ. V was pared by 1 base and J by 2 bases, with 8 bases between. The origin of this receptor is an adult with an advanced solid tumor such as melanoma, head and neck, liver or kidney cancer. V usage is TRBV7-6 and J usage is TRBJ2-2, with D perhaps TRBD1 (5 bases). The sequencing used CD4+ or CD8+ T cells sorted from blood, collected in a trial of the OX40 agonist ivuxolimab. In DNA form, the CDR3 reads TGTGCCAGCAGCTTAGGACAGTTAAACACCGGGGAGCTGTTTTTT. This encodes CASSLGQLNTGELFF.